The 29 T cell receptor beta chains below come from one sample, sequenced in a study of identical twins. TCRdb independently ran MiXCR on the 5' RACE reads; one entry per CDR3 protein. The data show 350,000 to 450,000 distinct CDR3 sequences, 15% to 20% seen once. Sequencing was done on a sample of naive T cells sorted from blood. The source is a man between 45 and 60 years old in good health.

This clonotype was seen at least ten times. The chain couples TRBV20-1 to TRBJ2-1, with a weak D call TRBD1 (6 bases). CDR1 and CDR2 (germline): DFQATT, SNEGSKA (reference sequence). The CDR3 contains 14 residues. V gave up 5 bases and J gave up 8 bases, with 19 bases separating them. CDR3 residues: CSAHTGPGGDEQFF. The CDR3, as DNA: TGCAGTGCTCATACAGGGCCCGGTGGCGATGAGCAGTTCTTC.

Only a few counts were recorded for this clonotype. This chain uses TRBV9 with TRBJ2-3; D is uncertain. V lost 0 bases, J lost 0 bases, and 5 bases lay in between. CDR3 length: 14 amino acids. Germline loops: CDR1 SGDLS, CDR2 YYNGEE. The CDR3 DNA follows: TGTGCCAGCAGCGTAGCAGGAAGCACAGATACGCAGTATTTT. It yields the protein CASSVAGSTDTQYF.

This rearrangement joins TRBV20-1 to TRBJ2-5; D uncertain. CDR1 is DFQATT and CDR2 is SNEGSKA in the germline V gene (reference sequence). With 2 bases removed from V and 4 bases from J, the gap between germline ends came to 11 bases. The CDR3 is made up of 13 amino acids. This CDR3 is CSARYTWGETQYF. The CDR3 DNA sequence: TGCAGTGCTAGATATACATGGGGAGAGACCCAGTACTTC.

The chain employs TRBV7-9 and TRBJ1-5, with D uncertain. Germline V gene data show CDR1 as SEHNR and CDR2 as FQNEAQ (reference sequence). V dropped 4 bases and J dropped 5 bases, with 6 bases sitting between them. The CDR3 spans 12 residues. The CDR3 bases are TGTGCCAGCAGCTCCCAGGATCAGCCCCAGCATTTT. This translates into CASSSQDQPQHF.

This clonotype appeared many times. V is TRBV13 and J is TRBJ2-3; the D gene could be TRBD1 or TRBD2 (5 bases each). Germline V gene data show CDR1 as PRHDT and CDR2 as FYEKMQ (reference sequence). This CDR3 contains 16 residues. V was cut by 1 base and J by 8 bases, with 19 bases left in between. The CDR3 is CASSLERGRPAGTQYF. In nucleotides, the CDR3 is TGTGCCAGCAGCTTAGAGAGGGGCCGACCTGCAGGTACGCAGTATTTT.

The V gene is TRBV20-1, the J gene TRBJ1-5; 8 positions match TRBD1. This CDR3 is built from 17 residues. Germline-derived CDR1 and CDR2 are DFQATT and SNEGSKA (reference sequence). V lost 3 bases, J lost 0 bases, and 10 bases stayed unmatched. The CDR3 bases are TGCAGTGCTAGGAGAGGTGACAGGGGTTATAGCAATCAGCCCCAGCATTTT. It encodes CSARRGDRGYSNQPQHF.

This clonotype came up a few times. V and J are TRBV20-1 and TRBJ2-1, with TRBD2 matching over 9 bases. Germline loops: CDR1 DFQATT, CDR2 SNEGSKA (reference sequence). Losses at the gene ends were 7 bases for V and 10 bases for J; bases not matched to a gene: 8. The CDR3 contains 12 residues. The DNA of the CDR3 is TGCAGTGTCGGGACTAGCATATTCGAGCAGTTCTTC. This codes for CSVGTSIFEQFF.

This clonotype was recorded a few times. The rearrangement links TRBV28 to TRBJ2-5; no clear D. From germline, CDR1 is MDHEN and CDR2 SYDVKM. Trimming removed 4 bases at V and 3 bases at J, with 9 bases between. This CDR3 region has 13 residues. The DNA for the CDR3 is TGTGCCAGCAGTTCTGACACCGAAGAGACCCAGTACTTC. This sequence encodes CASSSDTEETQYF.

This clonotype was detected once. The chain employs TRBV5-1 and TRBJ2-7; 11 nucleotides line up with TRBD1. The CDR3 consists of 16 residues. V shed 2 bases, J shed 0 bases, and the junction held 4 bases outside the gene matches. CDR1 and CDR2 (germline): SGHRS, YFSETQ. CDR3 sequence: CASSFGQGASSYEQYF. The DNA for the CDR3 is TGCGCCAGCAGCTTCGGACAGGGGGCGAGCTCCTACGAGCAGTACTTC. Drawing the rest from reference TRBV5-1 and TRBJ2-7, the complete variable domain is KAGVTQTPRYLIKTRGQQVTLSCSPISGHRSVSWYQQTPGQGLQFLFEYFSETQRNKGNFPGRFSGRQFSNSRSEMNVSTLELGDSALYLCASSFGQGASSYEQYFGPGTRLTVT.

This chain joins TRBV12-5 and TRBJ2-1; D is unclear. Germline V CDR1 and CDR2: LGHNT, FRNRAP. CDR3 length equals 13 residues. Trimming shortened V by 4 bases and J by 13 bases, and 17 bases separated the two germline ends. CDR3 in DNA: TGTGCTAGTGGTTCCCACACCCGTTCGGGTCAGTTCTTC. Residues: CASGSHTRSGQFF.

This clonotype was observed many times. The chain is built from TRBV10-3 and TRBJ2-2, with D hard to call. The length of the CDR3 is 12 residues. Germline V gene data show CDR1 as ENHRY and CDR2 as SYGVKD. The V end lost 8 bases, the J end lost 3 bases, and 7 bases lay between the germline ends. CDR3 DNA sequence: TGTGCCATCCAGGTCGACACCGGGGAGCTGTTTTTT. This sequence encodes CAIQVDTGELFF.

The sample holds many counts of this clonotype. The V and J genes are TRBV2 and TRBJ1-5; D perhaps matches TRBD1 (5 bases). The CDR3 totals 13 residues. Germline CDR1 and CDR2: SNHLY and FYNNEI. V dropped 8 bases and J dropped 7 bases, with 15 bases sitting between them. The CDR3: CASENGGGQPQHF. The DNA for the CDR3 is TGTGCCAGCGAAAATGGGGGTGGGCAGCCCCAGCATTTT.

There are many counts of this clonotype. This rearrangement joins TRBV2 to TRBJ2-3; D assignment may be TRBD1 or TRBD2 (5 bases each). V was clipped by 7 bases and J by 1 base, with 15 bases between them. This CDR3 is built from 15 residues. Germline V gene lookup returns CDR1 SNHLY and CDR2 FYNNEI. CDR3 nucleotides: TGTGCCAGCACCCCGGGACCGCGGGGCACAGATACGCAGTATTTT. Translation: CASTPGPRGTDTQYF.

There are many counts of this clonotype. This chain links TRBV20-1 with TRBJ2-4, with no clear D. In germline, CDR1 is DFQATT, CDR2 SNEGSKA (reference sequence). The CDR3 spans 13 residues. V lost 5 bases and J 0 bases, leaving 8 bases between the germline ends. As DNA, the CDR3 is TGCAGTGCTCCTTCACTAGCCAAAAACATTCAGTACTTC. Its protein is CSAPSLAKNIQYF.

This clonotype was observed at least ten times. The V and J genes are TRBV5-1 and TRBJ2-1; 8 nucleotides line up with TRBD2. CDR1 SGHRS and CDR2 YFSETQ come from the germline V gene. The CDR3 spans 16 residues. V lost 4 bases to trimming and J lost 9 bases; unmatched junction nucleotides: 15. The CDR3 spells CASSEGRQVRGGEQFF. The CDR3 DNA sequence: TGCGCCAGCAGCGAAGGCCGACAAGTTCGGGGGGGTGAGCAGTTCTTC.

V usage is TRBV7-6 and J usage is TRBJ2-7; D possibly uses TRBD1 or TRBD2 (5 bases each). CDR1 and CDR2 from the germline V gene are SGHVS and FNYEAQ. The CDR3 is made up of 16 amino acids. The ends were cut back, 5 bases at V and 4 bases at J, with 21 bases in the middle. The CDR3 DNA is TGTGCCAGCAGCCCACACATGACAGAGGGGTATTACGAGCAGTACTTC. Protein: CASSPHMTEGYYEQYF. The full variable domain, rest sourced from reference TRBV7-6 and TRBJ2-7, is GAGVSQSPRYKVTKRGQDVALRCDPISGHVSLYWYRQALGQGPEFLTYFNYEAQQDKSGLPNDRFSAERPEGSISTLTIQRTEQRDSAMYRCASSPHMTEGYYEQYFGPGTRLTVT.

This clonotype came up a few times. The V and J genes are TRBV29-1 and TRBJ1-1, with D possibly being TRBD1 (5 bases). CDR1 and CDR2 (germline): SQVTM, ANQGSEA. Trimming cost V 4 bases and J 4 bases, with 10 bases left between them. CDR3 length: 12 residues. The DNA of the CDR3 is TGCAGCGTTGGATCGGGGACCACTGAAGCTTTCTTT. Its translation is CSVGSGTTEAFF.

The rearrangement joins TRBV7-3 to TRBJ2-3; 11 bases fit TRBD2. The CDR3 has 18 residues. Germline assignment: CDR1 SGHTA and CDR2 FQGTGA. With V trimmed by 5 bases and J by 4 bases, 14 bases remained unmatched. The CDR3 loop is CASSPRGVLAGVSDTQYF. The CDR3 DNA sequence: TGTGCCAGCAGCCCCCGGGGTGTACTAGCGGGAGTTTCAGATACGCAGTATTTT.

CDR3 nucleotides: TGCGCCAGCAGCCAAGGGGCAGGGAGCAATCAGCCCCAGCATTTT. It translates to CASSQGAGSNQPQHF. The chain couples TRBV4-1 to TRBJ1-5, with a weak D call TRBD1 (5 bases). Germline CDR1 MGHRA, CDR2 YSYEKL. V lost 1 base to trimming and J lost 1 base, with 8 bases between them. The CDR3 is 15 amino acids.

The table lists this clonotype with a few counts. In DNA, the CDR3 is TGCGCCAGCAGCTTGGACAGTATGAACACTGAAGCTTTCTTT. Translated, it gives CASSLDSMNTEAFF. The V gene is TRBV5-1, the J gene TRBJ1-1; D remains ambiguous. Trimming cost V 0 bases and J 0 bases, with 6 bases left between them. Germline CDR1 SGHRS, CDR2 YFSETQ. This CDR3 is 14 amino acids long.

The chain is built from TRBV16 and TRBJ2-1; D not resolved. CDR3 length: 12 residues. V was pared by 4 bases and J by 6 bases, with 7 bases between. CDR1 is KGHSY, CDR2 FQNENV, per germline. The CDR3 DNA follows: TGTGCCAGCAGCCCTCACATCAATGAGCAGTTCTTC. Protein sequence: CASSPHINEQFF.

This clonotype was detected ten times or more. The chain's CDR3 is CASLRDRDTEAFF. The CDR3 DNA is TGTGCCAGCCTCCGGGACAGGGACACTGAAGCTTTCTTT. The chain couples TRBV6-5 to TRBJ1-1; TRBD1 aligns across 9 bases. J lost 3 bases, V lost 8 bases, and 4 bases had no gene match. Germline V gives CDR1 MNHEY, CDR2 SVGAGI. CDR3 length equals 13 residues.

The chain joins TRBV6-1 to TRBJ2-3, with 15 bases lining up with TRBD2. Germline trimming cut 6 bases from V and 9 bases from J; bases unmatched to any gene: 13. The germline V gene encodes CDR1 MNHNS and CDR2 SASEGT. CDR3 length equals 17 residues. The DNA of the CDR3 is TGTGCCAGCAGCCCCGTCTCCGGGACTAGCGGGGGGTGGACGCAGTATTTT. It translates to CASSPVSGTSGGWTQYF.

This clonotype was found many times. The chain links TRBV6-2 or TRBV6-3 to TRBJ2-1; the D gene is possibly TRBD2 (6 bases). Germline CDR1 MNHEY, CDR2 SVGEGT. V was clipped by 4 bases and J by 1 base, with 20 bases between them. The CDR3 runs 18 residues. The CDR3 region is CASSSGVSAPFSYNEQFF. In nucleotides, the CDR3 is TGTGCCAGCAGTTCGGGGGTAAGCGCACCGTTTTCCTACAATGAGCAGTTCTTC.

The chain uses TRBV5-1 and TRBJ2-4, with unresolved D. The length of the CDR3 is 14 residues. The germline gives CDR1 SGHRS, CDR2 YFSETQ. The V and J ends lost 0 bases and 6 bases respectively, with 10 bases between them. As DNA, the CDR3 is TGCGCCAGCAGCTTGGAGGGCGCGATAAACATTCAGTACTTC. The encoded protein is CASSLEGAINIQYF.

This clonotype was seen at least ten times. V and J are TRBV6-2 or TRBV6-3 and TRBJ2-1; 10 positions agree with TRBD2. The CDR3 runs to 16 residues. The V segment lost 7 bases and the J segment 0 bases; nucleotides outside the gene matches: 6. Germline-derived CDR1 and CDR2 are MNHEY and SVGEGT. This CDR3 reads CASKAGLAPSYNEQFF. CDR3 sequence (DNA): TGTGCCAGCAAGGCGGGACTAGCGCCCTCCTACAATGAGCAGTTCTTC.

This clonotype showed up many times. This chain connects TRBV20-1 to TRBJ2-7; no clear D gene. The V gene lost 6 bases and the J gene lost 0 bases, with 27 bases spanning the gap. CDR3 size: 18 residues. From germline, CDR1 is DFQATT and CDR2 SNEGSKA (reference sequence). The CDR3 here is CSADLLWVELARSYEQYF. CDR3 in DNA: TGCAGTGCCGATCTCCTGTGGGTCGAGTTGGCCCGCTCCTACGAGCAGTACTTC.

The chain recombines TRBV12-3 or TRBV12-4 with TRBJ2-1; 11 bases fit TRBD2. The CDR3 has 15 amino acids. V shed 7 bases, J shed 8 bases, and the junction held 10 bases outside the gene matches. CDR3 loop: CASITTSGRNYEQFF. The CDR3, as DNA: TGTGCCAGCATCACCACTAGCGGGAGAAACTATGAGCAGTTCTTC.

The V and J genes are TRBV20-1 and TRBJ2-7; unclear D gene. The V end lost 0 bases, the J end lost 3 bases, and 9 bases lay between the germline ends. CDR3 length: 13 residues. CDR1 is DFQATT and CDR2 is SNEGSKA in the germline V gene (reference sequence). CDR3 DNA: TGCAGTGCTAGAGATCCTACAGTCTACGAGCAGTACTTC. It codes for CSARDPTVYEQYF.